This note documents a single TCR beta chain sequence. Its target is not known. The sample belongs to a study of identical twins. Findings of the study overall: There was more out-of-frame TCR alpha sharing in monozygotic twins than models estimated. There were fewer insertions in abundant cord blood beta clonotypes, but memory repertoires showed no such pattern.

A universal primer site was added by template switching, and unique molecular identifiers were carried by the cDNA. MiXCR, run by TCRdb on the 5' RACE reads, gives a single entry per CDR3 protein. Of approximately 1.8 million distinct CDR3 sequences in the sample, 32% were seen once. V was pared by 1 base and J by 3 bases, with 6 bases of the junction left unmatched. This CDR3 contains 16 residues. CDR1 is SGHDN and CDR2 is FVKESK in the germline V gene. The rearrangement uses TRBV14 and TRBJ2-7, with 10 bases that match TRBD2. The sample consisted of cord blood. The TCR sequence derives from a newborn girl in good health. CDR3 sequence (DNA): TGTGCCAGCAGCCAAGGTCGTAGCGGGAGGATCTACGAGCAGTACTTC. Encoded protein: CASSQGRSGRIYEQYF. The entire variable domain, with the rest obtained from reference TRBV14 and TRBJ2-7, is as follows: EAGVTQFPSHSVIEKGQTVTLRCDPISGHDNLYWYRRVMGKEIKFLLHFVKESKQDESGMPNNRFLAERTGGTYSTLKVQPAELEDSGVYFCASSQGRSGRIYEQYFGPGTRLTVT.